The T cell receptor beta chain under discussion was sequenced for a study of cytomegalovirus exposure and HLA in healthy donors. Study findings and constraints: In a later analysis, HLA-C alleles had the fewest associated TCRs, DRB1 alleles the most.

The PCR had 60 Vbeta and 13 Jbeta primers. Sequenced by immunoSEQ multiplex PCR; TCRdb stores in-frame clones only, minus some. Among 130,000 to 150,000 clones listed, approximately 80% were seen once. Remarks on this clone: Its antigen is unknown.

The CDR3 sequence is 14 residues long. J gave up 4 bases and V 1 base, and 3 bases lay outside the gene matches. Germline CDR1 and CDR2: SGHTA and FQGNSA. This sequence joins TRBV7-2 and TRBJ1-2, with 7 positions matching TRBD1. This receptor was obtained from a male donor in good health and CMV-seronegative. The sequenced sample was PBMCs. The chain's CDR3 is CASSLEGTAYGYTF. In DNA, the CDR3 is TGTGCCAGCAGCTTAGAAGGGACAGCCTATGGCTACACCTTC.